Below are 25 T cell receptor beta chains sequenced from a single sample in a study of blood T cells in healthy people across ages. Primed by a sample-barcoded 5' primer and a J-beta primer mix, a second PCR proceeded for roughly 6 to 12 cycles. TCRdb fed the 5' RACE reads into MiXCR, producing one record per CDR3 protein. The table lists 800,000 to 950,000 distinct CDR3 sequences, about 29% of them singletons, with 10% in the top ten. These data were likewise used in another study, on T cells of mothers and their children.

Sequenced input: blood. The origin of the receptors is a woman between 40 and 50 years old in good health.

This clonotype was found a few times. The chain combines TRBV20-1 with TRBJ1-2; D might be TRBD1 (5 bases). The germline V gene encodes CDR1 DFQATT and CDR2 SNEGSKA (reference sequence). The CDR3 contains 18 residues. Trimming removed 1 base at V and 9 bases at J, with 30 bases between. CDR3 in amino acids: CSARGTFTTDSPGGRYTF. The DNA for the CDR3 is TGCAGTGCTAGAGGGACATTTACGACGGATTCCCCCGGCGGTCGCTACACCTTC.

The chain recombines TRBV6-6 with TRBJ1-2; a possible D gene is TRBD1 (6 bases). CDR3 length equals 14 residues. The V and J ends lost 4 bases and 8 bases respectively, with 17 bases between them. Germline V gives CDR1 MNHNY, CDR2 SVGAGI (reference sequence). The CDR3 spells CASSSGGEGYGYTF. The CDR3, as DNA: TGTGCCAGCAGTTCGGGGGGCGAGGGTTACGGCTACACCTTC.

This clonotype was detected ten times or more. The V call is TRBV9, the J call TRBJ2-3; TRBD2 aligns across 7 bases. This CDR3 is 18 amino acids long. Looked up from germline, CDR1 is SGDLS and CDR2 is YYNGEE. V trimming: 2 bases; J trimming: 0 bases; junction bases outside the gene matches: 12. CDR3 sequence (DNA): TGTGCCAGCAGCGTTACTCCCGAACTGGGACTAAGCACAGATACGCAGTATTTT. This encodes CASSVTPELGLSTDTQYF. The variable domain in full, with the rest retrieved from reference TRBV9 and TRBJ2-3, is DSGVTQTPKHLITATGQRVTLRCSPRSGDLSVYWYQQSLDQGLQFLIQYYNGEERAKGNILERFSAQQFPDLHSELNLSSLELGDSALYFCASSVTPELGLSTDTQYFGPGTRLTVL.

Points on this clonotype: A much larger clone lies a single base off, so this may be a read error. This CDR3 is CASSLGEKGYNNEQYF. For the CDR3, the DNA is TGCGCCAGCAGCTTGGGGGAGAAGGGGTACAACAATGAGCAGTACTTC. The V call is TRBV5-1, the J call TRBJ2-5; D is perhaps TRBD1 or TRBD2 (5 bases each). This CDR3 spans 16 amino acids. Looked up from germline, CDR1 is SGHRS and CDR2 is YFSETQ. Trimming removed 0 bases at V and 11 bases at J, with 23 bases between.

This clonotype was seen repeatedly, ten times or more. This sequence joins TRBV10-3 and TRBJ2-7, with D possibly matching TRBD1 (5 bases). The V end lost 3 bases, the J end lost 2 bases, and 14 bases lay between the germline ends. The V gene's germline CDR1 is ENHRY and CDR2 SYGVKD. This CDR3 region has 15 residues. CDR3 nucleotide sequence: TGTGCCATCAGTGAACCCAGGGTCCCTCCCTACGAGCAGTACTTC. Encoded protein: CAISEPRVPPYEQYF.

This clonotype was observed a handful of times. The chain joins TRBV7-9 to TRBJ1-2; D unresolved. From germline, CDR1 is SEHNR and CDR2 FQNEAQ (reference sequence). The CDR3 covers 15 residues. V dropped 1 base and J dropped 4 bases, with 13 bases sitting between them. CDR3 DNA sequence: TGTGCCAGCAGCTTAGGAATTCCGGTTCTCTATGGCTACACCTTC. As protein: CASSLGIPVLYGYTF.

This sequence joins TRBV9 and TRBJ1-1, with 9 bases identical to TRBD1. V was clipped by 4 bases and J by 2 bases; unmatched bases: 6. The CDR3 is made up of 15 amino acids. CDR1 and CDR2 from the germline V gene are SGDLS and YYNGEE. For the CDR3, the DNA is TGTGCCAGCAGCTTAGAGACAGGGGGAAACACTGAAGCTTTCTTT. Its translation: CASSLETGGNTEAFF.

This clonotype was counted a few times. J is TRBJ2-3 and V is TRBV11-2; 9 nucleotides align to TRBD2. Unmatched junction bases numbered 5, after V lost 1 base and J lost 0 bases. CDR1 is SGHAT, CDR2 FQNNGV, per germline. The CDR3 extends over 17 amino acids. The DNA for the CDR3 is TGTGCCAGCAGCTTAGTCGCTAGCGGGGCTAGCACAGATACGCAGTATTTT. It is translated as CASSLVASGASTDTQYF.

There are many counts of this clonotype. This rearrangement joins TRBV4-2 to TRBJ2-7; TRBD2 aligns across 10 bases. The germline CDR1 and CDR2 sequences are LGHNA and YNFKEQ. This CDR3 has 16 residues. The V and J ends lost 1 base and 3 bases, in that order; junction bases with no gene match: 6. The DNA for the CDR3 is TGTGCCAGCAGCCAAGGTCTAGCGGGGGCGAACTACGAGCAGTACTTC. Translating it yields CASSQGLAGANYEQYF.

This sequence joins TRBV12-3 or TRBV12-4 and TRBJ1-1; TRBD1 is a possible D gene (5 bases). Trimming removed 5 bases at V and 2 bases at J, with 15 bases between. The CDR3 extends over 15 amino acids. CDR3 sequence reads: CASSPAGNLNTEAFF. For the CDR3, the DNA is TGTGCCAGCAGTCCTGCAGGGAACCTCAACACTGAAGCTTTCTTT.

CDR3 in amino acids: CAISELGPGTGHGYTF. The CDR3 coding sequence is TGTGCCATCAGTGAGTTGGGCCCCGGGACAGGGCATGGCTACACCTTC. V usage is TRBV10-3 and J usage is TRBJ1-2; 9 bases agree with TRBD1. The CDR3 contains 16 residues. Germline assignment: CDR1 ENHRY and CDR2 SYGVKD. Trimming at V came to 1 base and at J to 6 bases, leaving 9 bases not matched to a gene.

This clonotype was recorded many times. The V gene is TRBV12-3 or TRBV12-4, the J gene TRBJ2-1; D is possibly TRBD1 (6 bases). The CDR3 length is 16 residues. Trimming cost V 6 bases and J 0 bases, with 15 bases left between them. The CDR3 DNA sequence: TGTGCCAGCAGCCGAAACAGGGTTGGCTCCTACAATGAGCAGTTCTTC. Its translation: CASSRNRVGSYNEQFF.

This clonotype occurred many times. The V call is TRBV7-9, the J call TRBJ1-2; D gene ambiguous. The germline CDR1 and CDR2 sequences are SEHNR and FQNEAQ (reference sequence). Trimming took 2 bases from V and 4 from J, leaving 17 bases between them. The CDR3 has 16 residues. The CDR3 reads CASSLPTPVLAYGYTF. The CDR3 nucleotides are TGTGCCAGCAGCTTACCAACACCAGTACTAGCCTATGGCTACACCTTC.

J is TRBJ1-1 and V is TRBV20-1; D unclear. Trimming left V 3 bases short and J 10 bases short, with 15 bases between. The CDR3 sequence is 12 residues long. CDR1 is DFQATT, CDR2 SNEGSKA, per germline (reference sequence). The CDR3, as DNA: TGCAGTGCTAGCTCACCTCCGAAAATAGCTTTCTTT. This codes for CSASSPPKIAFF.

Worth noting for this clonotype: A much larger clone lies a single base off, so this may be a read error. The CDR3 loop reads CASATGTSNEQYF. The CDR3 bases are TGTGCCAGCGCCACCGGGACCAGCAATGAGCAGTACTTC. This rearrangement joins TRBV27 to TRBJ2-4; D may match TRBD1 or TRBD2 (5 bases each). Trimming removed 8 bases from V and 13 bases from J, with 21 bases in between. This CDR3 has 13 residues. Germline V lookup: CDR1 MNHEY, CDR2 SMNVEV (reference sequence).

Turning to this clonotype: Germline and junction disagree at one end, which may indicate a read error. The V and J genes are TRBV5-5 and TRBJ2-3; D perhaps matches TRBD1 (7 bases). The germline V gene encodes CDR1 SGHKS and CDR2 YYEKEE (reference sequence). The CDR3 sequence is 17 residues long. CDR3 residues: CASSDYRGGKGTDMQYF. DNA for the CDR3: TGTGCCAGCAGCGATTACAGGGGCGGGAAAGGCACAGATATGCAGTATTTT.

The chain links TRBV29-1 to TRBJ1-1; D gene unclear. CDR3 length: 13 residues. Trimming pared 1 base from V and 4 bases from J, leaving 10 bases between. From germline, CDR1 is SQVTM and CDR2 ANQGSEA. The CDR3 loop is CSVEAPGFTEAFF. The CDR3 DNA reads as TGCAGCGTTGAAGCACCGGGGTTCACTGAAGCTTTCTTT.

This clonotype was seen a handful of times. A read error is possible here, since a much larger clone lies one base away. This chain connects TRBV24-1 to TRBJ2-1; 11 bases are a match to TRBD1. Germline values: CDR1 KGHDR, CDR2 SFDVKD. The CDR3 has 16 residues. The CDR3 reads CATGDRTGGLYNEQFF. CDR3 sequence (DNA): TGTGCCACCGGTGATCGGACAGGGGGCCTCTACAATGAGCAGTTCTTC.

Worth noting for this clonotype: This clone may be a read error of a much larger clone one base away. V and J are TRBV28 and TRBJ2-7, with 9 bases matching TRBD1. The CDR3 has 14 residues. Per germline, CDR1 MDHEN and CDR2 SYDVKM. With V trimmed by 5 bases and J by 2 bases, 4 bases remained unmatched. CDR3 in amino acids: CASSEGTGTYEQYF. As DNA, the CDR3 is TGTGCCAGCAGTGAGGGGACAGGGACCTACGAGCAGTACTTC.

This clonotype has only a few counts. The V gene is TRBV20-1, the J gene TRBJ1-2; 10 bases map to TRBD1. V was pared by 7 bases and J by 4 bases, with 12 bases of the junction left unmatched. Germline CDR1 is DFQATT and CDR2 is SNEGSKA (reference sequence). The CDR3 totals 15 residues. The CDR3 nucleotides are TGCAGTGGAACCGGGACAGGGGAACAAACCTATGGCTACACCTTC. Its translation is CSGTGTGEQTYGYTF.

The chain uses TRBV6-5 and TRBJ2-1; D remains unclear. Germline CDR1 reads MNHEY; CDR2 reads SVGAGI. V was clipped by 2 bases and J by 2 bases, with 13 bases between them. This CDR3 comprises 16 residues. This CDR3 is CASSYRAGYAYNEQFF. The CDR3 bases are TGTGCCAGCAGTTACCGGGCAGGTTACGCCTACAATGAGCAGTTCTTC.

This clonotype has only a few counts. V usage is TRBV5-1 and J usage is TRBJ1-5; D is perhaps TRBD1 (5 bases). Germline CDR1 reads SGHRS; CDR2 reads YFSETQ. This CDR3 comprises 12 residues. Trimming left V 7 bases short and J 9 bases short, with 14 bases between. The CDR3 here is CASSRDRGPQHF. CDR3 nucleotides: TGCGCCAGCTCTAGGGACCGCGGGCCCCAGCATTTT.

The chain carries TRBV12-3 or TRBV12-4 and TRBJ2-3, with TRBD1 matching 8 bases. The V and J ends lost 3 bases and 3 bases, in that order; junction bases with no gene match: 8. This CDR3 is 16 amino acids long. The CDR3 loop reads CASSLYQGARTDTQYF. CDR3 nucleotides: TGTGCCAGCAGTTTGTATCAGGGGGCAAGGACAGATACGCAGTATTTT.

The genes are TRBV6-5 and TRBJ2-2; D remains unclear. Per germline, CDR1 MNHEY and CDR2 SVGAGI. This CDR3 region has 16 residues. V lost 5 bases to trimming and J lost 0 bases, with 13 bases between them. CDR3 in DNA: TGTGCCAGCAGTCCTGGACGGGTCACGAACACCGGGGAGCTGTTTTTT. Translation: CASSPGRVTNTGELFF.

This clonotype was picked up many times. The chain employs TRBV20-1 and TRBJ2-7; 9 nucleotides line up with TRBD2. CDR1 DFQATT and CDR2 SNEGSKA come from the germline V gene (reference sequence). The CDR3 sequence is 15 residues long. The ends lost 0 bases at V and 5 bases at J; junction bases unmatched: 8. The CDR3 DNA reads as TGCAGTGCTAGAGATCCCAGGACTAGCGTAAACGAGCAGTACTTC. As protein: CSARDPRTSVNEQYF.